This entry is about one T cell receptor beta chain. Antigen unknown. This entry belongs to a study of T cells expressing NK-cell markers. Study at large: TCR beta repertoires came from sorted CD3+CD56+NKG2C+, CD3+CD56+NKG2C- and CD3+CD56-NKG2C+ T cells. Findings and caveats of the study: These same clonotypes (in a handful of donors) also led the CD3+CD56-NKG2C+ fraction.

This CDR3 region has 16 residues. CDR1 is SGHDN and CDR2 is FVKESK in the germline V gene. Libraries used 5'RACE template switching adding universal primer site and UMIs. TCRdb derives one entry per CDR3 protein from the 5' RACE reads, leaving out DNA. The sample has about 460,000 distinct CDR3 sequences; the top ten hold 1.4%. This clonotype was sampled from a woman aged 50 to 60 in good health. The chain couples TRBV14 to TRBJ2-1; TCRdb's D call of TRBD2 is untestable without DNA. Sequencing was performed on blood T cells: a sorted CD56 or NKG2C T cell subset, CD4+ or CD8+ T cells, or bulk PBMC T cells (not recorded which). The CDR3 is CASSHTLAEPYNEQFF.